This T cell receptor beta chain comes out of a study of blood T cell repertoires in COVID-19. The wider study: Some COVID-19 samples were acute and others convalescent; all came from the United States, Italy and Spain. Sources were T cells, B-cell-depleted T cells, or PBMCs; the material itself was cDNA or gDNA.

Original methodology: The authors estimated nucleated cell counts from reference gene primer amplification. The table came from immunoSEQ multiplex PCR; TCRdb's copy has only in-frame clones and leaves some out. V, J and clone size are those of that table, while D and trimming were read from the DNA. Of tens of thousands of clones in the sample, around 82% were seen once. V lost 0 bases, J lost 8 bases, and 11 bases lay in between. In germline, CDR1 is WSHSY, CDR2 SAAADI. This CDR3 spans 14 amino acids. The sequenced material came from peripheral blood. J is TRBJ1-5 and V is TRBV10-2; D is possibly TRBD1 (5 bases). This TCR was sampled from a human donor in a cohort sampled during active COVID-19. CDR3 in DNA: TGCGCCAGCAGTGAGTCGGGGGGGAAGAAGCCCCAGCATTTT. Its translation is CASSESGGKKPQHF.